This T cell receptor beta chain was obtained from a study of monozygotic twins with inflammatory bowel disease. cDNA was made in eight separate reactions per sample. Reanalyzing the 5' RACE reads, TCRdb keeps one entry per CDR3 protein, without DNA. This listing includes 150,000 or so distinct CDR3 sequences. Regarding the study as a whole: The study found lower TCRbeta diversity (inverse Simpson) in IBD patients than in healthy co-twins.

Concerning this clonotype itself: Its specificity is unknown.

The CDR3 has 13 amino acids. Germline CDR1 SGDLS, CDR2 YYNGEE. Material: blood. The receptor was derived from a human donor with ulcerative colitis or Crohn's disease, or a healthy co-twin of an affected twin (not recorded which). This chain connects TRBV9 to TRBJ2-7. CDR3 sequence reads: CASSVGEGYEQYF.